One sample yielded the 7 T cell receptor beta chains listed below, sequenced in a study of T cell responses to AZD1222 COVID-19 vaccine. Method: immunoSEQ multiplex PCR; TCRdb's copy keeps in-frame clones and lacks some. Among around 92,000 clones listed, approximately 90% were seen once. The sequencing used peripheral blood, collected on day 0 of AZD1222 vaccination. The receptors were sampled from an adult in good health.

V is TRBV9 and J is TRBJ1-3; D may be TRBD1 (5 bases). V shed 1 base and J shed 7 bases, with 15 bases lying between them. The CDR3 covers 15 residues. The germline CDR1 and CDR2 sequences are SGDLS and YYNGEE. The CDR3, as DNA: TGTGCCAGCAGCGTATTACAGGACACGGGGAACACCATATATTTT. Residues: CASSVLQDTGNTIYF.

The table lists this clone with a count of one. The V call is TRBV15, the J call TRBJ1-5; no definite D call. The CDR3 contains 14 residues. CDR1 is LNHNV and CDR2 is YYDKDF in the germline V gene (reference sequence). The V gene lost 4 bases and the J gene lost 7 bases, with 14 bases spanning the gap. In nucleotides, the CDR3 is TGTGCCACCAGCATTTCAGTCGGAGGGCAGCCCCAGCATTTT. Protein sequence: CATSISVGGQPQHF.

The CDR3 spells CASSFPGQPSYGYTF. Written as DNA, the CDR3 is TGTGCCAGCAGCTTTCCGGGACAGCCCAGCTATGGCTACACCTTC. This sequence joins TRBV5-4 and TRBJ1-2; 7 nucleotides align to TRBD1. This CDR3 spans 15 amino acids. Germline V lookup: CDR1 SGHNT, CDR2 YYREEE (reference sequence). V gave up 2 bases and J gave up 4 bases; unmatched junction bases: 8.

The CDR3 protein is CASIGQGGGYTF. CDR3 DNA: TGTGCCAGTATCGGACAGGGGGGCGGCTACACCTTC. This chain uses TRBV19 with TRBJ1-2; 10 bases fit TRBD1. The junction had 4 bases not matched to a gene; V was cut back by 7 bases and J by 8 bases. The CDR3 length is 12 residues. Germline V CDR1 and CDR2: LNHDA, SQIVND (reference sequence).

This CDR3 reads CASSHTYTTSGVQETQYF. The CDR3 DNA reads TGTGCCAGCAGCCACACTTACACGACTAGCGGGGTACAAGAGACCCAGTACTTC. The chain employs TRBV3-1 (or the pseudogene TRBV3-2) and TRBJ2-5, with 11 positions matching TRBD2. The junction had 11 bases not matched to a gene; V was cut back by 3 bases and J by 2 bases. This CDR3 spans 18 amino acids. Germline V gene sequence: CDR1 LGHDT, CDR2 YNNKEL (reference sequence).

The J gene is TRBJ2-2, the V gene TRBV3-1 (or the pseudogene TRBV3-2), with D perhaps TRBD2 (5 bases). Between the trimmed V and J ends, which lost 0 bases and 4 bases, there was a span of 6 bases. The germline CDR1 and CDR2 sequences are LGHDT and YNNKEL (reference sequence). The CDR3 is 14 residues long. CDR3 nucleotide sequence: TGTGCCAGCAGCCAAGATGGGAGCACCGGGGAGCTGTTTTTT. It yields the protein CASSQDGSTGELFF.

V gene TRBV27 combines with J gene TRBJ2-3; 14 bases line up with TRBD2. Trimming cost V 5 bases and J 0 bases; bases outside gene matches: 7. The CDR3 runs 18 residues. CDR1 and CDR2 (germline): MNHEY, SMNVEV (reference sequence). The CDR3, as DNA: TGTGCCAGCAGTCTCGGGACTAGCGGGGGCCCTAGCACAGATACGCAGTATTTT. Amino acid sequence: CASSLGTSGGPSTDTQYF.